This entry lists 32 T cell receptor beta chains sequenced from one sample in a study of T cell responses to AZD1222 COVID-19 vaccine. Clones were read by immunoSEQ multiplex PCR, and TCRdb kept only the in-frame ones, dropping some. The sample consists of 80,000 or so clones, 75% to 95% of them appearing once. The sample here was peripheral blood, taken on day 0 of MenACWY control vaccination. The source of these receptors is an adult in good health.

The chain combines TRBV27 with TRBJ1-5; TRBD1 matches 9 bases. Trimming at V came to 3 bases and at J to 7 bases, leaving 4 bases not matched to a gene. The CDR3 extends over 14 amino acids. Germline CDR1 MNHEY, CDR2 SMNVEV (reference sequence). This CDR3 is CASSFGTGTQPQHF. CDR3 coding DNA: TGTGCCAGCAGTTTCGGGACAGGGACGCAGCCCCAGCATTTT.

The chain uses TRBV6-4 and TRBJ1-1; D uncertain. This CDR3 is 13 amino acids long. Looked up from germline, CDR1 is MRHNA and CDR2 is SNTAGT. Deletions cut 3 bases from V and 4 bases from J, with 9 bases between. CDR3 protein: CASSENPPTEAFF. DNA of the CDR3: TGTGCCAGCAGTGAAAATCCCCCCACTGAAGCTTTCTTT.

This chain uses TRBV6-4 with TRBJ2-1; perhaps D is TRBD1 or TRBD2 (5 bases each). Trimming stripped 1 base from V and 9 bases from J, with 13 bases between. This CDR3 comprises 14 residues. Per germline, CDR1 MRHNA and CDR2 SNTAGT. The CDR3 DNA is TGTGCCAGCAGTGACTACGAGGGGAGAAGTGAGCAGTTCTTC. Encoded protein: CASSDYEGRSEQFF.

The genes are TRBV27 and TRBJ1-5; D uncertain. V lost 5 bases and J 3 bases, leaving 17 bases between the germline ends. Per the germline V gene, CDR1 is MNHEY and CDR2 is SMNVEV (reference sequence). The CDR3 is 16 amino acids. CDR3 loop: CASSLQPTTSNQPQHF. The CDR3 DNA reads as TGTGCCAGCAGTCTCCAACCGACTACATCCAATCAGCCCCAGCATTTT.

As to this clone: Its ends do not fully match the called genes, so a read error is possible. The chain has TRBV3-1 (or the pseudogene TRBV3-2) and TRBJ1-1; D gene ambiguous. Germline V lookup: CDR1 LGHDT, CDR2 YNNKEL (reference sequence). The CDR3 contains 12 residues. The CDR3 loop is CATSSGGTEAFF. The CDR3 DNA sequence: TGTGCCACCAGCAGTGGAGGCACTGAAGCTTTCTTT.

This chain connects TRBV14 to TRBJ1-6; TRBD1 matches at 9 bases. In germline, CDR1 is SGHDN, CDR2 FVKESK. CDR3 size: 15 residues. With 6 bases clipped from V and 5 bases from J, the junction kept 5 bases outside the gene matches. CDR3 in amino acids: CASRQTGGNNSPLHF. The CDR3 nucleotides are TGTGCCAGCAGACAGACAGGGGGTAATAATTCACCCCTCCACTTT.

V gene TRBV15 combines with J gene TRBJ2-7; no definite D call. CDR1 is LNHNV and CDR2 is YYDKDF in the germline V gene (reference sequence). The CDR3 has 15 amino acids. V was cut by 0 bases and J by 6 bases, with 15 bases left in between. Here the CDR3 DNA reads TGTGCCACCAGCAGAGACGTTATGGCCCTCGCCGAGCAGTACTTC. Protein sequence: CATSRDVMALAEQYF. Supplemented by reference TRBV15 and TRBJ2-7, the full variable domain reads DAMVIQNPRYQVTQFGKPVTLSCSQTLNHNVMYWYQQKSSQAPKLLFHYYDKDFNNEADTPDNFQSRRPNTSFCFLDIRSPGLGDTAMYLCATSRDVMALAEQYFGPGTRLTVT.

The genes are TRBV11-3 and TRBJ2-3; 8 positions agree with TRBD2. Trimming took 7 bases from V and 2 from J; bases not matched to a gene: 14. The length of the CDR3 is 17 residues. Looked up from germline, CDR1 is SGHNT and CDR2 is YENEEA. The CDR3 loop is CASTKTPSGSLTDTQYF. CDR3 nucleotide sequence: TGTGCCAGCACCAAAACCCCAAGCGGGAGTCTCACAGATACGCAGTATTTT.

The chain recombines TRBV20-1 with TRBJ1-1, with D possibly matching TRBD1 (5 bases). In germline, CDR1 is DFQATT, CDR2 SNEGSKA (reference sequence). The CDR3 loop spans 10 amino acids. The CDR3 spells CGRGGTEAFF. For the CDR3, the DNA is TGCGGTAGGGGTGGCACTGAAGCTTTCTTT.

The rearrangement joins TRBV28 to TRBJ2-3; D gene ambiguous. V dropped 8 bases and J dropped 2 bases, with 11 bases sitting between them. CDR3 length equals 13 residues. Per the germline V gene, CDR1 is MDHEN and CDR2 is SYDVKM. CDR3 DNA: TGTGCCAGCCTCATTCCTAACACAGATACGCAGTATTTT. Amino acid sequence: CASLIPNTDTQYF.

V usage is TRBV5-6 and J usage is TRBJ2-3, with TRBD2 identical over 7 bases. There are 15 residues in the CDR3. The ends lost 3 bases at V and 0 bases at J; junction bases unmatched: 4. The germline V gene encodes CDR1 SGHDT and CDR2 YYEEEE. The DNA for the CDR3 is TGTGCCAGCAGCTCACTAGCGTCTAGCACAGATACGCAGTATTTT. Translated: CASSSLASSTDTQYF.

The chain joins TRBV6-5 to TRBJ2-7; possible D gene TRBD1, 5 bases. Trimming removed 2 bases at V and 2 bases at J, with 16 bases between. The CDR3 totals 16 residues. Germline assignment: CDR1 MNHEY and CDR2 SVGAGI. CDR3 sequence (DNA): TGTGCCAGCAGTTACGGGGTGACAGTACTAACCTACGAGCAGTACTTC. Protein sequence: CASSYGVTVLTYEQYF.

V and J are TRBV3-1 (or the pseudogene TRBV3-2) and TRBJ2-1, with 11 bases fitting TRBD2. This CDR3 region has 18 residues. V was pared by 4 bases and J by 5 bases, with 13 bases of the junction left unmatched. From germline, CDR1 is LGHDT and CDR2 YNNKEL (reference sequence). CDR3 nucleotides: TGTGCCAGCAGCCGACGAGGTATAGCGGGAGGGCCCAACAATGAGCAGTTCTTC. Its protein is CASSRRGIAGGPNNEQFF.

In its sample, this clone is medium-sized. In DNA, the CDR3 is TGTGCCAGCAGCTCGGGGGGCAGATACAACTTAGGCTATGGCTACACCTTC. Translation gives CASSSGGRYNLGYGYTF. The V gene is TRBV7-8, the J gene TRBJ1-2, with D maybe TRBD1 (6 bases). Germline V lookup: CDR1 SGHVS, CDR2 FQNEAQ. Trimming stripped 4 bases from V and 4 bases from J, with 22 bases between. The CDR3 covers 17 residues. Filled out from reference TRBV7-8 and TRBJ1-2, the complete variable domain reads GAGVSQSPRYKVAKRGQDVALRCDPISGHVSLFWYQQALGQGPEFLTYFQNEAQLDKSGLPSDRFFAERPEGSVSTLKIQRTQQEDSAVYLCASSSGGRYNLGYGYTFGSGTRLTVV.

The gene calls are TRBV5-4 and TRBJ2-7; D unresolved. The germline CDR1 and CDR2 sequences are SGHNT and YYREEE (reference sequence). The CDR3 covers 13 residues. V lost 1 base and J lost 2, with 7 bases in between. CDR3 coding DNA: TGTGCCAGCAGCTTGCCAAGCCCCTACGAGCAGTACTTC. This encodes CASSLPSPYEQYF.

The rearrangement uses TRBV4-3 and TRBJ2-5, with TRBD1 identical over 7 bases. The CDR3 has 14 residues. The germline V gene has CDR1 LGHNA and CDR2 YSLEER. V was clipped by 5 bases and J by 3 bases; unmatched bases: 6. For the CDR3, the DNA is TGCGCCAGCAGCAGGAACAGGGGTGAAGAGACCCAGTACTTC. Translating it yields CASSRNRGEETQYF.

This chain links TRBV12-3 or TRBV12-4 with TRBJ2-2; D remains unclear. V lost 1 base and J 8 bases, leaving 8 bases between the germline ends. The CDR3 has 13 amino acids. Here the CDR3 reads CASSLGRRGELFF. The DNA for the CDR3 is TGTGCCAGCAGTTTAGGACGGCGGGGGGAGCTGTTTTTT.

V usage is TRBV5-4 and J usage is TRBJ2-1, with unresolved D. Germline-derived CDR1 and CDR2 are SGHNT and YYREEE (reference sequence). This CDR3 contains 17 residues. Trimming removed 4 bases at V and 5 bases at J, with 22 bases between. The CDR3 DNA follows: TGTGCCAGCAGCCTACCCAGTACGGTCCTAATCGACAATGAGCAGTTCTTC. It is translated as CASSLPSTVLIDNEQFF.

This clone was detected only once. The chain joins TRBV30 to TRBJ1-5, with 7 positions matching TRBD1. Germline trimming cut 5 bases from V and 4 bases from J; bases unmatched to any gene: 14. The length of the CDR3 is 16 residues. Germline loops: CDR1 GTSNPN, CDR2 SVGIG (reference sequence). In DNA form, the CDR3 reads TGTGCCTGGTCCCCAGGGGGGGTAAGCTGGAATCAGCCCCAGCATTTT. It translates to CAWSPGGVSWNQPQHF.

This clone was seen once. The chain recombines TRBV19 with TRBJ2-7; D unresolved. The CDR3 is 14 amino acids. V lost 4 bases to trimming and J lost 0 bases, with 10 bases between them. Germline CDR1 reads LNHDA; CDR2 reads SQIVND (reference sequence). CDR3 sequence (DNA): TGTGCCAGTAGTAATGGGAAGAGCTCCTACGAGCAGTACTTC. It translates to CASSNGKSSYEQYF. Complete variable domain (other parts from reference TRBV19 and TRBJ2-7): DGGITQSPKYLFRKEGQNVTLSCEQNLNHDAMYWYRQDPGQGLRLIYYSQIVNDFQKGDIAEGYSVSREKKESFPLTVTSAQKNPTAFYLCASSNGKSSYEQYFGPGTRLTVT.

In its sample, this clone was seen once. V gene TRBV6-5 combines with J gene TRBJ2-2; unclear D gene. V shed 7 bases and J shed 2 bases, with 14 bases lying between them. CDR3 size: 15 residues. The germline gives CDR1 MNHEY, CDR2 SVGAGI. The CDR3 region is CASIRPDLNTGELFF. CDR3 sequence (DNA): TGTGCCAGCATCCGTCCCGACTTAAACACCGGGGAGCTGTTTTTT.

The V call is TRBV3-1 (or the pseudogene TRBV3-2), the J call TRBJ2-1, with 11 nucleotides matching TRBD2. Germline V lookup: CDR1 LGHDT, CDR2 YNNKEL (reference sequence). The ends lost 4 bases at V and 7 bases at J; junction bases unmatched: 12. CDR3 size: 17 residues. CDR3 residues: CASSPARGTSGENEQFF. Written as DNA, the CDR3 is TGTGCCAGCAGCCCCGCTCGAGGGACTAGCGGAGAAAATGAGCAGTTCTTC.

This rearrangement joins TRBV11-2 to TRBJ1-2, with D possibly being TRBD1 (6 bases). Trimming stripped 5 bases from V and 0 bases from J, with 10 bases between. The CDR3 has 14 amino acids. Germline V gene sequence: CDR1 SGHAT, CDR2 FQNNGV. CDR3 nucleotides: TGTGCCAGCAGCCCTCAGGGGACTAACTATGGCTACACCTTC. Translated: CASSPQGTNYGYTF. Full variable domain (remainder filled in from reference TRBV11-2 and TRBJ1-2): EAGVAQSPRYKIIEKRQSVAFWCNPISGHATLYWYQQILGQGPKLLIQFQNNGVVDDSQLPKDRFSAERLKGVDSTLKIQPAKLEDSAVYLCASSPQGTNYGYTFGSGTRLTVV.

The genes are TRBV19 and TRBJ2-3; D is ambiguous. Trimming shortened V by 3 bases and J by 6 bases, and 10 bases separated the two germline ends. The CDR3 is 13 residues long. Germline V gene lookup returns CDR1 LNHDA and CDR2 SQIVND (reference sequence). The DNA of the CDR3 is TGTGCCAGTAGTATTATTCTCACCGATACGCAGTATTTT. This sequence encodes CASSIILTDTQYF.

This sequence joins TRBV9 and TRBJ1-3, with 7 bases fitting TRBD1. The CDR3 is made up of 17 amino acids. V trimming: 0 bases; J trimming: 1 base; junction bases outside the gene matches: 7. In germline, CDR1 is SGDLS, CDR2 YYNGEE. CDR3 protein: CASSVGVGGMSGNTIYF. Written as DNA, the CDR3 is TGTGCCAGCAGCGTAGGCGTAGGGGGCATGTCTGGAAACACCATATATTTT.

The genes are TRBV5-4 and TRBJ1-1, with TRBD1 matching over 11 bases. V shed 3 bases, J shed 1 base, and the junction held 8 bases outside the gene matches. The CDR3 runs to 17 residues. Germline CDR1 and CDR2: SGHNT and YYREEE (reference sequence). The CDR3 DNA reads TGTGCCAGCAGCTCCCCGGGACAGGGGGTGAAGAACACTGAAGCTTTCTTT. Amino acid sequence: CASSSPGQGVKNTEAFF.

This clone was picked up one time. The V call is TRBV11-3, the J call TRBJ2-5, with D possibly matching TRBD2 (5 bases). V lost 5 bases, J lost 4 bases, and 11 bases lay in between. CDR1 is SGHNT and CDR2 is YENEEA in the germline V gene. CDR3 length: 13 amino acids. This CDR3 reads CASSPTGIETQYF. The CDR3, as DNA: TGTGCCAGCAGCCCTACCGGGATAGAGACCCAGTACTTC.

CDR3 sequence (DNA): TGTGCCAGCAGCTTAGGTATGGGGCGAGCAGATACGCAGTATTTT. It translates to CASSLGMGRADTQYF. This chain joins TRBV11-3 and TRBJ2-3, with D possibly matching TRBD1 (5 bases). The germline V gene has CDR1 SGHNT and CDR2 YENEEA. Trimming pared 1 base from V and 4 bases from J, leaving 12 bases between. CDR3 size: 15 residues.

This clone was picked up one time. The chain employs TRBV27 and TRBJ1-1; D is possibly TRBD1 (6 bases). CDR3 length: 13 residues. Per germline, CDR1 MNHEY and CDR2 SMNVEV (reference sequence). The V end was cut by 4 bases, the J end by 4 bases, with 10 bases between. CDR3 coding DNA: TGTGCCAGCAGTTGGACAGCTGCCACTGAAGCTTTCTTT. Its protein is CASSWTAATEAFF.

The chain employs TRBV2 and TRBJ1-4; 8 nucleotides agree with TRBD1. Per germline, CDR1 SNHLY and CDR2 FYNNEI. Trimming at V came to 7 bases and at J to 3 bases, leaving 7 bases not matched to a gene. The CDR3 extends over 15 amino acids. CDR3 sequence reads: CASNDRGVANEKLFF. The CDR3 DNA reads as TGTGCCAGCAATGACAGGGGAGTCGCTAATGAAAAACTGTTTTTT.

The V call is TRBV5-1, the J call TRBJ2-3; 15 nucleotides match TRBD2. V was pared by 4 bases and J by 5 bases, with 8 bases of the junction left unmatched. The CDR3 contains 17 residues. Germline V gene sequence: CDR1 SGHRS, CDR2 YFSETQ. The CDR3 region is CASSRGLAGGPGDTQYF. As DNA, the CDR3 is TGCGCCAGCAGCCGCGGACTAGCGGGAGGGCCCGGAGATACGCAGTATTTT.

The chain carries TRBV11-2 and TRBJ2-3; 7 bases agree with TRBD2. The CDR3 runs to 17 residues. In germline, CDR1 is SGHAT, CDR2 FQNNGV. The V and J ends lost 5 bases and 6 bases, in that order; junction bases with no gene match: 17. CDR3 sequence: CASSRLPGLQFGDTQYF. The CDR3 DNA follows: TGTGCCAGCAGCCGACTCCCGGGACTACAATTCGGGGATACGCAGTATTTT.